The entry below gives a single T cell receptor (beta chain) sequence along with its context. The sample belongs to a study of T cell changes during pregnancy in multiple sclerosis. Only in-frame clones appear in the TCRdb table, and some are missing; sequencing was by immunoSEQ multiplex PCR. The sample carries 65,000 to 95,000 clones, 75% to 90% recorded once. The V gene's germline CDR1 is SGHNT and CDR2 YYREEE (reference sequence). This CDR3 region has 13 residues. V lost 4 bases and J lost 5, with 13 bases in between. V usage is TRBV5-4 and J usage is TRBJ2-7, with D perhaps matching TRBD2 (7 bases). Sequencing was performed on peripheral blood, taken before pregnancy. The clonotype originates from a female donor with multiple sclerosis, enrolled in a pregnancy study. The CDR3 sequence is CASSPWGGHEQYF. The CDR3, as DNA: TGTGCCAGCAGCCCCTGGGGGGGCCACGAGCAGTACTTC. Full variable domain (missing parts from reference TRBV5-4 and TRBJ2-7): ETGVTQSPTHLIKTRGQQVTLRCSSQSGHNTVSWYQQALGQGPQFIFQYYREEENGRGNFPPRFSGLQFPNYSSELNVNALELDDSALYLCASSPWGGHEQYFGPGTRLTVT.